The entry below gives a single T cell receptor beta chain sequence along with its context. The CDR3 spans 15 residues. Germline CDR1 and CDR2: SGHTA and FQGNSA. V trimming: 2 bases; J trimming: 6 bases; junction bases outside the gene matches: 6. The sample comes from a study of shared clonotypes between healthy human individuals. The assay was immunoSEQ multiplex PCR, and TCRdb's table has in-frame clones only and misses some. The sample holds some 1,400,000 clones, over 95% seen once. The V call is TRBV7-2, the J call TRBJ2-2, with TRBD1 matching 7 bases. The clonotype originates from a young man in good health. The sample taken for sequencing was naive CD4+ T cells sorted from blood. The subset is: CD45RA+ positively selected. CDR3 residues: CASSLKDRDAGELFF. The CDR3 DNA reads as TGTGCCAGCAGCTTAAAAGACAGGGATGCCGGGGAGCTGTTTTTT. Complete variable domain (other parts from reference TRBV7-2 and TRBJ2-2): GAGVSQSPSNKVTEKGKDVELRCDPISGHTALYWYRQSLGQGLEFLIYFQGNSAPDKSGLPSDRFSAERTGGSVSTLTIQRTQQEDSAVYLCASSLKDRDAGELFFGEGSRLTVL.